What follows are 12 T cell receptor beta chains derived from one specimen sequenced in a study of cytomegalovirus exposure and HLA in healthy donors. It was with 60 Vbeta and 13 Jbeta primers that the PCR ran. Data came from immunoSEQ multiplex PCR; TCRdb stores just in-frame clones and leaves some out. Of roughly 150,000 clones listed, 82% are singletons. The sample was PBMCs. These receptor sequences come from a girl between 2 and 10 years old in good health and CMV-seropositive.

The chain joins TRBV9 to TRBJ1-4; tentative D call: TRBD1 (5 bases). The CDR3 contains 15 residues. Germline values: CDR1 SGDLS, CDR2 YYNGEE. Trimming shortened V by 3 bases and J by 4 bases, and 13 bases separated the two germline ends. The CDR3 reads CASSAKGLLNEKLFF. In DNA, the CDR3 is TGTGCCAGCAGCGCGAAGGGGTTACTTAATGAAAAACTGTTTTTT.

The V gene is TRBV2, the J gene TRBJ1-5, with D maybe TRBD1 (6 bases). V lost 8 bases, J lost 5 bases, and 16 bases lay in between. Germline lookup yields CDR1 SNHLY and CDR2 FYNNEI. The CDR3 totals 14 residues. This CDR3 is CASHIDRSYQPQHF. The CDR3 coding sequence is TGTGCCAGCCACATCGACAGGAGTTATCAGCCCCAGCATTTT.

This clone was counted a few times. The chain is built from TRBV10-3 and TRBJ1-2, with D perhaps TRBD1 (5 bases). The V end was cut by 6 bases, the J end by 4 bases, with 9 bases between. Germline CDR1 reads ENHRY; CDR2 reads SYGVKD. The CDR3 contains 12 residues. The CDR3 bases are TGTGCCATCAGCGGGGGGTCCTATGGCTACACCTTC. It encodes CAISGGSYGYTF.

CDR3 bases: TGTGCCAGCAGCTTAGTAGCGGGACCCACAGATACGCAGTATTTT. This sequence encodes CASSLVAGPTDTQYF. The chain employs TRBV7-3 and TRBJ2-3; TRBD2 aligns across 8 bases. The CDR3 length is 15 residues. V was pared by 2 bases and J by 2 bases, with 3 bases of the junction left unmatched. The germline V gene has CDR1 SGHTA and CDR2 FQGTGA. The full variable domain, completed using reference TRBV7-3 and TRBJ2-3, is GAGVSQTPSNKVTEKGKYVELRCDPISGHTALYWYRQSLGQGPEFLIYFQGTGAADDSGLPNDRFFAVRPEGSVSTLKIQRTERGDSAVYLCASSLVAGPTDTQYFGPGTRLTVL.

The V and J genes are TRBV4-1 and TRBJ2-1; 10 bases map to TRBD2. With 3 bases clipped from V and 4 bases from J, the junction kept 6 bases outside the gene matches. Germline CDR1 MGHRA, CDR2 YSYEKL. The CDR3 is 16 amino acids. The CDR3 is CASSQYGLAAYNEQFF. The CDR3 DNA sequence: TGCGCCAGCAGCCAGTACGGACTAGCGGCTTACAATGAGCAGTTCTTC.

This chain uses TRBV19 with TRBJ1-2; D might be TRBD1 (6 bases). Germline V gives CDR1 LNHDA, CDR2 SQIVND (reference sequence). The CDR3 is 17 amino acids. Trimming removed 3 bases from V and 2 bases from J, with 19 bases in between. The CDR3 bases are TGTGCCAGTAGTATCAAGGAGAGGCAGGGGACAAACTATGGCTACACCTTC. It is translated as CASSIKERQGTNYGYTF.

The chain carries TRBV4-1 and TRBJ2-7; possible D gene TRBD1, 5 bases. Looked up from germline, CDR1 is MGHRA and CDR2 is YSYEKL. The V end was cut by 0 bases, the J end by 1 base, with 10 bases between. The CDR3 spans 15 residues. The CDR3 protein is CASSQDGASSYEQYF. CDR3 DNA: TGCGCCAGCAGCCAAGATGGGGCCTCTTCCTACGAGCAGTACTTC.

To note about this clone: Other DNA sequences in this sample translate to the same CDR3. The V and J genes are TRBV7-9 and TRBJ2-3, with unresolved D. CDR1 and CDR2 from the germline V gene are SEHNR and FQNEAQ (reference sequence). The length of the CDR3 is 13 residues. Trimming shortened V by 1 base and J by 5 bases, and 7 bases separated the two germline ends. CDR3 in DNA: TGTGCCAGCAGCTTAGGTGTCGGAGATACGCAGTATTTT. Its translation is CASSLGVGDTQYF.

The V call is TRBV4-1, the J call TRBJ2-7; 11 nucleotides line up with TRBD2. The CDR3 length is 16 residues. Germline V lookup: CDR1 MGHRA, CDR2 YSYEKL. Germline trimming cut 1 base from V and 4 bases from J; bases unmatched to any gene: 6. This chain's CDR3 is CASSQVTSGSKYEQYF. The CDR3 DNA is TGCGCCAGCAGCCAAGTTACTAGCGGGAGTAAATACGAGCAGTACTTC.

The J gene is TRBJ2-2, the V gene TRBV30; TRBD1 is a possible D gene (5 bases). Trimming took 2 bases from V and 6 from J, leaving 7 bases between them. The CDR3 extends over 12 amino acids. Germline V gene data show CDR1 as GTSNPN and CDR2 as SVGIG (reference sequence). The chain's CDR3 is CAWSPGSGELFF. CDR3 bases: TGTGCCTGGAGTCCAGGGTCCGGGGAGCTGTTTTTT.

The V call is TRBV6-1, the J call TRBJ2-5; 10 nucleotides line up with TRBD1. The CDR3 contains 15 residues. CDR1 is MNHNS, CDR2 SASEGT, per germline. V was pared by 8 bases and J by 2 bases, with 8 bases of the junction left unmatched. The CDR3 protein is CASHGQGVIQETQYF. CDR3 nucleotides: TGTGCCAGCCACGGACAGGGGGTTATTCAAGAGACCCAGTACTTC.

This sequence joins TRBV5-1 and TRBJ2-3; no definite D call. The CDR3 sequence is 14 residues long. V dropped 4 bases and J dropped 2 bases, with 11 bases sitting between them. Germline CDR1 and CDR2: SGHRS and YFSETQ. The CDR3 DNA reads TGCGCCAGCAGCCCTTTCCGTCTCACAGATACGCAGTATTTT. This translates into CASSPFRLTDTQYF.